A selection of T cell receptor beta chains follows, all from one sample in a study of Graves' ophthalmopathy and Graves' hyperthyroidism. MiXCR, applied by TCRdb to the multiplex PCR reads, yields one record per CDR3 protein. The sample has over 200,000 distinct CDR3 sequences; about 32% are singletons. What was sequenced was peripheral blood. Every receptor here comes from a man aged 50 to 60 with Graves' ophthalmopathy. CDR3s include the opening cysteine and the closing phenylalanine or tryptophan. D genes are given only for firm matches. Some rows have no size entry. The others give once, few or many, or a class for an expanded clone.

d_gene: NA
abundance: many
j_gene: TRBJ1-5
v_gene: TRBV3-1
CDR3aa: CASSQRGADYQPQHF
CDR3nt: TGTGCCAGCAGCCAGAGGGGCGCGGATTATCAGCCCCAGCATTTT

d_gene: NA
abundance: NA
j_gene: TRBJ1-5
v_gene: TRBV6-2/TRBV6-3
CDR3aa: CASSSPFRRSNQPQHF
CDR3nt: TGTGCCAGCAGTTCCCCGTTTCGTCGTAGCAATCAGCCCCAGCATTTT

d_gene: TRBD1
abundance: many
j_gene: TRBJ2-7
v_gene: TRBV4-1
CDR3aa: CASSQGPTGDEQYF
CDR3nt: TGCGCCAGCAGCCAGGGACCTACAGGGGACGAGCAGTACTTC

d_gene: NA
abundance: many
j_gene: TRBJ2-5
v_gene: TRBV3-1
CDR3aa: CASSQIAIRETQYF
CDR3nt: TGTGCCAGCAGCCAAATCGCTATCCGAGAGACCCAGTACTTC

d_gene: TRBD2
abundance: many
j_gene: TRBJ2-7
v_gene: TRBV27
CDR3aa: CASSFALAGHYEQYF
CDR3nt: TGTGCCAGCAGTTTCGCACTAGCGGGACACTACGAGCAGTACTTC

d_gene: TRBD1
abundance: many
j_gene: TRBJ2-2
v_gene: TRBV18
CDR3aa: CASSPPGQGSIGELFF
CDR3nt: TGTGCCAGCTCACCTCCGGGACAGGGGTCCATCGGGGAGCTGTTTTTT

d_gene: TRBD1
abundance: many
j_gene: TRBJ1-1
v_gene: TRBV27
CDR3aa: CASSFYRGMNTEAFF
CDR3nt: TGTGCCAGCAGTTTTTACAGGGGAATGAACACTGAAGCTTTCTTT

d_gene: TRBD1
abundance: NA
j_gene: TRBJ1-2
v_gene: TRBV11-3
CDR3aa: CASSLETGVGYGYTF
CDR3nt: TGTGCCAGCAGCTTAGAAACAGGGGTTGGCTATGGCTACACCTTC

d_gene: NA
abundance: many
j_gene: TRBJ2-5
v_gene: TRBV19
CDR3aa: CASTRTGQETQYF
CDR3nt: TGTGCCAGTACCCGGACTGGCCAAGAGACCCAGTACTTC

d_gene: NA
abundance: NA
j_gene: TRBJ2-7
v_gene: TRBV27
CDR3aa: CASRQGGSEQYF
CDR3nt: TGTGCCAGCAGACAGGGAGGGTCCGAGCAGTACTTC

d_gene: NA
abundance: few
j_gene: TRBJ2-7
v_gene: TRBV6-2/TRBV6-3
CDR3aa: CASSLPGQRSSYEQYF
CDR3nt: TGTGCCAGCAGTCTTCCTGGACAGCGAAGCTCCTACGAGCAGTACTTC

d_gene: NA
abundance: few
j_gene: TRBJ1-5
v_gene: TRBV27
CDR3aa: CASSLGKQQSNQPQHF
CDR3nt: TGTGCCAGCAGTTTAGGGAAACAGCAAAGCAATCAGCCCCAGCATTTT

d_gene: NA
abundance: NA
j_gene: TRBJ1-2
v_gene: TRBV6-1
CDR3aa: CASSRRGNYGYTF
CDR3nt: TGTGCCAGCAGTAGGAGGGGGAACTATGGCTACACCTTC

d_gene: TRBD1
abundance: NA
j_gene: TRBJ2-7
v_gene: TRBV12-3/TRBV12-4
CDR3aa: CASSFGLGQDEQYF
CDR3nt: TGTGCCAGCAGTTTCGGCCTAGGACAGGACGAGCAGTACTTC

d_gene: NA
abundance: NA
j_gene: TRBJ1-5
v_gene: TRBV13
CDR3aa: CASSASGISNQPQHF
CDR3nt: TGTGCCAGCAGTGCGTCGGGGATTAGCAATCAGCCCCAGCATTTT

d_gene: NA
abundance: many
j_gene: TRBJ2-7
v_gene: TRBV20-1
CDR3aa: CSARETRDPDFVQYF
CDR3nt: TGCAGTGCTAGAGAGACCCGGGACCCGGATTTTGTGCAGTACTTC

d_gene: TRBD2
abundance: NA
j_gene: TRBJ2-7
v_gene: TRBV12-3/TRBV12-4
CDR3aa: CASSLVGSGIYEQYF
CDR3nt: TGTGCCAGCAGTTTAGTCGGTAGCGGGATCTACGAGCAGTACTTC

d_gene: NA
abundance: many
j_gene: TRBJ2-5
v_gene: TRBV10-3
CDR3aa: CAISSGSQETQYF
CDR3nt: TGTGCCATCAGTTCAGGGAGTCAAGAGACCCAGTACTTC

d_gene: TRBD1
abundance: many
j_gene: TRBJ1-5
v_gene: TRBV6-2/TRBV6-3
CDR3aa: CASRKTGEAQPQHF
CDR3nt: TGTGCCAGCAGGAAAACAGGGGAGGCTCAGCCCCAGCATTTT

d_gene: NA
abundance: few
j_gene: TRBJ2-2
v_gene: TRBV12-3/TRBV12-4
CDR3aa: CASSRSRGAGELFF
CDR3nt: TGTGCCAGCAGTCGGTCGAGAGGGGCTGGGGAGCTGTTTTTT

d_gene: NA
abundance: NA
j_gene: TRBJ1-3
v_gene: TRBV5-1
CDR3aa: CASSLDTGLTTSGNTIYF
CDR3nt: TGCGCCAGCAGCTTGGACACGGGACTCACTACCTCTGGAAACACCATATATTTT

d_gene: NA
abundance: many
j_gene: TRBJ2-5
v_gene: TRBV7-9
CDR3aa: CASSGGVRETQYF
CDR3nt: TGTGCCAGCAGCGGCGGGGTTCGGGAGACCCAGTACTTC